Each of the 28 T cell receptor beta chains below was sequenced from the same sample in a study of cytomegalovirus exposure and HLA in healthy donors. Both 60 Vbeta primers and 13 Jbeta primers went into the PCR. Method: immunoSEQ multiplex PCR; TCRdb's copy keeps in-frame clones and lacks some. Altogether about 96,000 clones are present, approximately 75% being singletons, with the ten largest covering around 3.2%. Source material: PBMCs. The receptors come from a female donor in good health and CMV-seropositive.

The chain carries TRBV7-2 and TRBJ2-7; TRBD2 is a possible D gene (5 bases). Per germline, CDR1 SGHTA and CDR2 FQGNSA. This CDR3 is 13 amino acids long. Trimming removed 3 bases from V and 7 bases from J, with 13 bases in between. The CDR3 is CASSFRGFQEQYF. The DNA of the CDR3 is TGTGCCAGCAGCTTCCGAGGGTTTCAAGAGCAGTACTTC.

This clone has only one observation. This sequence joins TRBV7-2 and TRBJ2-7; D possibly corresponds to TRBD2 (6 bases). This CDR3 is built from 14 residues. Germline assignment: CDR1 SGHTA and CDR2 FQGNSA. V was cut by 5 bases and J by 4 bases, with 15 bases left in between. CDR3 in amino acids: CASSGGVGGYEQYF. The CDR3 DNA reads TGTGCCAGCAGCGGCGGGGTGGGCGGATACGAGCAGTACTTC.

The chain joins TRBV9 to TRBJ1-4, with a tentative D call TRBD1 (5 bases). The CDR3 runs to 13 residues. Germline assignment: CDR1 SGDLS and CDR2 YYNGEE. Trimming pared 4 bases from V and 7 bases from J, leaving 11 bases between. CDR3 in DNA: TGTGCCAGCAGCCCAGGACACACTGAAAAACTGTTTTTT. Translating it yields CASSPGHTEKLFF.

This clone was recorded a few times. The chain is built from TRBV29-1 and TRBJ2-3; TRBD2 matches 13 bases. CDR1 is SQVTM and CDR2 is ANQGSEA in the germline V gene. The CDR3 extends over 14 amino acids. Trimming removed 7 bases from V and 4 bases from J; junction bases left unmatched: 5. The CDR3: CSGGGTSGADTQYF. The CDR3 DNA is TGCAGCGGAGGAGGGACTAGCGGGGCAGATACGCAGTATTTT.

The V call is TRBV10-3, the J call TRBJ2-1, with 7 nucleotides matching TRBD2. The V gene end was trimmed by 2 bases and the J gene end by 8 bases; junction bases not matched to a gene: 6. The germline gives CDR1 ENHRY, CDR2 SYGVKD. The CDR3 length is 14 residues. Here the CDR3 DNA reads TGTGCCATCAGTGAGGCGGGAGCGGCGGATGAGCAGTTCTTC. Its translation: CAISEAGAADEQFF.

The chain couples TRBV4-3 to TRBJ2-3; D is uncertain. The V gene lost 0 bases and the J gene lost 2 bases, with 9 bases spanning the gap. Germline V gene data show CDR1 as LGHNA and CDR2 as YSLEER. CDR3 length equals 15 residues. For the CDR3, the DNA is TGCGCCAGCAGCCAAGAAACCAGGCCCACAGATACGCAGTATTTT. It codes for CASSQETRPTDTQYF.

This clone has a single count. The same CDR3 arises from other DNA sequences in this sample as well. The rearrangement joins TRBV7-8 to TRBJ2-7, with D possibly TRBD1 on 6 matching bases. CDR3 length: 14 amino acids. V was cut by 0 bases and J by 3 bases, with 9 bases left in between. Per the germline V gene, CDR1 is SGHVS and CDR2 is FQNEAQ. The CDR3 reads CASSLAGQLYEQYF. For the CDR3, the DNA is TGTGCCAGCAGCTTAGCGGGACAACTCTACGAGCAGTACTTC.

The rearrangement links TRBV6-5 to TRBJ2-1, with D possibly being TRBD2 (5 bases). Germline CDR1 reads MNHEY; CDR2 reads SVGAGI. Trimming stripped 5 bases from V and 10 bases from J, with 9 bases between. CDR3 length: 11 residues. CDR3 protein: CASSQREEQFF. CDR3 nucleotide sequence: TGTGCCAGCAGTCAAAGGGAGGAGCAGTTCTTC.

J is TRBJ1-3 and V is TRBV9; no clear D gene. The V end was cut by 8 bases, the J end by 4 bases, with 13 bases between. The CDR3 covers 13 residues. CDR1 SGDLS and CDR2 YYNGEE come from the germline V gene. The CDR3 sequence: CASQEADGNTIYF. CDR3 nucleotide sequence: TGTGCCAGTCAGGAGGCGGACGGAAACACCATATATTTT.

The CDR3 region is CASSLGAVELTEAFF. CDR3 DNA: TGTGCCAGCAGCTTAGGGGCCGTAGAACTCACTGAAGCTTTCTTT. This chain links TRBV7-2 with TRBJ1-1, with no clear D. The CDR3 length is 15 residues. CDR1 and CDR2 from the germline V gene are SGHTA and FQGNSA. Trimming removed 1 base at V and 4 bases at J, with 13 bases between.

This clone was seen a handful of times. This chain joins TRBV2 and TRBJ1-1; 8 bases are a match to TRBD1. CDR1 and CDR2 from the germline V gene are SNHLY and FYNNEI. Losses at the gene ends were 11 bases for V and 1 base for J; bases not matched to a gene: 9. CDR3 length: 14 amino acids. CDR3 sequence reads: CAPQWGQENTEAFF. CDR3 coding DNA: TGTGCCCCCCAATGGGGACAGGAGAACACTGAAGCTTTCTTT.

This clone showed up just once. The chain carries TRBV6-5 and TRBJ2-1; 11 nucleotides line up with TRBD2. CDR1 is MNHEY and CDR2 is SVGAGI in the germline V gene. V lost 5 bases to trimming and J lost 9 bases; unmatched junction nucleotides: 6. CDR3 length: 14 residues. The CDR3: CASSTRLAGSEQFF. CDR3 nucleotide sequence: TGTGCCAGCAGTACACGACTAGCGGGATCTGAGCAGTTCTTC.

This sequence joins TRBV6-1 and TRBJ2-2; no clear D. The CDR3 is made up of 11 amino acids. V gave up 8 bases and J gave up 9 bases, with 10 bases separating them. The V gene's germline CDR1 is MNHNS and CDR2 SASEGT. The CDR3 region has the DNA TGTGCCAGCGACTTGTCGCGGGAGCTGTTTTTT. This encodes CASDLSRELFF.

The V gene is TRBV4-3, the J gene TRBJ2-7; D may be TRBD2 (6 bases). The length of the CDR3 is 13 residues. The V end lost 0 bases, the J end lost 8 bases, and 11 bases lay between the germline ends. From germline, CDR1 is LGHNA and CDR2 YSLEER. The CDR3 region is CASSQERRDQQYF. The DNA for the CDR3 is TGCGCCAGCAGCCAAGAAAGGAGGGACCAGCAGTACTTC.

J is TRBJ2-5 and V is TRBV5-4, with 9 positions matching TRBD2. Looked up from germline, CDR1 is SGHNT and CDR2 is YYREEE (reference sequence). Losses at the gene ends were 6 bases for V and 5 bases for J; bases not matched to a gene: 11. This CDR3 comprises 15 residues. CDR3 DNA sequence: TGTGCCAGCACCAAAGACCGCGGGAGGGCGGAGACCCAGTACTTC. Translating gives CASTKDRGRAETQYF.

J is TRBJ2-2 and V is TRBV5-4, with D possibly matching TRBD1 (6 bases). Germline V CDR1 and CDR2: SGHNT, YYREEE (reference sequence). V lost 4 bases, J lost 1 base, and 14 bases lay in between. The CDR3 consists of 16 residues. This CDR3 is CASSPGTPRNTGELFF. The CDR3, as DNA: TGTGCCAGCAGCCCTGGGACACCTCGGAACACCGGGGAGCTGTTTTTT.

Only a few counts were recorded for this clone. V usage is TRBV28 and J usage is TRBJ2-1; 12 bases map to TRBD1. Trimming removed 6 bases from V and 6 bases from J; junction bases left unmatched: 6. The CDR3 is made up of 15 amino acids. Germline values: CDR1 MDHEN, CDR2 SYDVKM. The CDR3 loop reads CASRGDRGHVNEQFF. DNA of the CDR3: TGTGCCAGCAGGGGGGACAGGGGGCATGTCAATGAGCAGTTCTTC.

A single count supports this clone. This chain links TRBV16 with TRBJ2-2; D gene unclear. Germline lookup yields CDR1 KGHSY and CDR2 FQNENV. There are 12 residues in the CDR3. Trimming pared 0 bases from V and 7 bases from J, leaving 3 bases between. This CDR3 reads CASSQSVGELFF. Written as DNA, the CDR3 is TGTGCCAGCAGCCAATCCGTCGGGGAGCTGTTTTTT.

The chain links TRBV7-2 to TRBJ2-5; 9 bases map to TRBD2. The CDR3 is 14 residues long. J was trimmed by 5 bases and V by 3 bases; bases with no gene match: 4. Germline CDR1 reads SGHTA; CDR2 reads FQGNSA. CDR3: CASSFSGGMETQYF. CDR3 coding DNA: TGTGCCAGCAGCTTTAGCGGGGGTATGGAGACCCAGTACTTC.

The chain uses TRBV7-3 and TRBJ1-2, with 7 bases fitting TRBD1. Germline V gives CDR1 SGHTA, CDR2 FQGTGA. After removal of 5 bases from V and 9 bases from J, the junction contained 12 bases not matched to a gene. The CDR3 spans 14 residues. The CDR3: CASSPGAGGRRYTF. The CDR3 nucleotides read TGTGCCAGCAGCCCCGGGGCAGGGGGTCGGCGCTACACCTTC.

This clone has just a few counts. The rearrangement uses TRBV7-3 and TRBJ1-2; 8 nucleotides align to TRBD1. Germline assignment: CDR1 SGHTA and CDR2 FQGTGA. The junction had 8 bases not matched to a gene; V was cut back by 1 base and J by 7 bases. The CDR3 runs to 15 residues. CDR3 in amino acids: CASSLKPSTGGGYTF. The CDR3, as DNA: TGTGCCAGCAGCTTAAAGCCTTCTACAGGGGGTGGCTACACCTTC.

V usage is TRBV4-2 and J usage is TRBJ2-7; TRBD1 aligns across 11 bases. Germline CDR1 LGHNA, CDR2 YNFKEQ. V was clipped by 3 bases and J by 2 bases; unmatched bases: 6. CDR3 length: 16 residues. The CDR3 reads CASSQVTGQGAYEQYF. CDR3 sequence (DNA): TGTGCCAGCAGCCAGGTAACGGGACAGGGGGCCTACGAGCAGTACTTC.

The chain has TRBV5-1 and TRBJ2-7; 10 bases match TRBD1. The CDR3 extends over 14 amino acids. Germline-derived CDR1 and CDR2 are SGHRS and YFSETQ. After removal of 0 bases from V and 12 bases from J, the junction contained 9 bases not matched to a gene. In DNA form, the CDR3 reads TGCGCCAGCAGCTTGGACCGACAGGGGGCGAAGCGGTACTTC. Encoded protein: CASSLDRQGAKRYF.

J is TRBJ2-5 and V is TRBV4-2; D not certain. Trimming pared 0 bases from V and 1 base from J, leaving 12 bases between. This CDR3 comprises 16 residues. The germline V gene encodes CDR1 LGHNA and CDR2 YNFKEQ. CDR3 loop: CASSQDLQERQETQYF. In DNA form, the CDR3 reads TGTGCCAGCAGCCAAGATCTCCAGGAACGCCAAGAGACCCAGTACTTC.

The chain joins TRBV4-3 to TRBJ2-1, with 9 bases identical to TRBD1. Germline V gene sequence: CDR1 LGHNA, CDR2 YSLEER. The CDR3 is 15 amino acids. J gave up 3 bases and V 2 bases, and 2 bases lay outside the gene matches. The CDR3 DNA follows: TGCGCCAGCAGCCAAAACAGGGGGCTCTACAATGAGCAGTTCTTC. It is translated as CASSQNRGLYNEQFF.

In DNA, the CDR3 is TGTGCCAGCAGCGTAGCTGGGCAGTTCACCGGGGAGCTGTTTTTT. Translating it yields CASSVAGQFTGELFF. V and J are TRBV9 and TRBJ2-2; unclear D gene. Per the germline V gene, CDR1 is SGDLS and CDR2 is YYNGEE. The V end was cut by 0 bases, the J end by 4 bases, with 10 bases between. The CDR3 spans 15 residues.

The chain joins TRBV4-2 to TRBJ2-3, with D perhaps matching TRBD2 (6 bases). The CDR3 has 15 residues. Trimming took 0 bases from V and 1 from J, leaving 8 bases between them. CDR1 is LGHNA, CDR2 YNFKEQ, per germline. This chain's CDR3 is CASSQDKRGTDTQYF. CDR3 sequence (DNA): TGTGCCAGCAGCCAAGATAAGCGGGGCACAGATACGCAGTATTTT.

CDR3 nucleotide sequence: TGTGCCAGCTCACGACAGGGGGCGAGGGACACTGAAGCTTTCTTT. Residues: CASSRQGARDTEAFF. The chain links TRBV18 to TRBJ1-1; 10 bases map to TRBD1. Looked up from germline, CDR1 is KGHSH and CDR2 is LQKENI. The CDR3 consists of 15 residues. The trim removed 4 bases at V and 3 bases at J, leaving 5 bases unmatched. Full variable domain (rest looked up from reference TRBV18 and TRBJ1-1): NAGVMQNPRHLVRRRGQEARLRCSPMKGHSHVYWYRQLPEEGLKFMVYLQKENIIDESGMPKERFSAEFPKEGPSILRIQQVVRGDSAAYFCASSRQGARDTEAFFGQGTRLTVV.